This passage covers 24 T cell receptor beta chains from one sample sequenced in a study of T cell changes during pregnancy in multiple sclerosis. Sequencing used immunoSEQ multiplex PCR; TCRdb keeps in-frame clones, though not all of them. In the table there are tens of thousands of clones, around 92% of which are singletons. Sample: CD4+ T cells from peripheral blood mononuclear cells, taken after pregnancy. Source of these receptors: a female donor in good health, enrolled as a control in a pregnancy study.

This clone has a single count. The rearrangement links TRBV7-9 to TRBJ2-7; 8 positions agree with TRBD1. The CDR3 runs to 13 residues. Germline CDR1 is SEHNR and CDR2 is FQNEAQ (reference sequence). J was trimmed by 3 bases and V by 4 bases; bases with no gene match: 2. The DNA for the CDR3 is TGTGCCAGCAGCTCGGGACAGGTCTACGAGCAGTACTTC. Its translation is CASSSGQVYEQYF.

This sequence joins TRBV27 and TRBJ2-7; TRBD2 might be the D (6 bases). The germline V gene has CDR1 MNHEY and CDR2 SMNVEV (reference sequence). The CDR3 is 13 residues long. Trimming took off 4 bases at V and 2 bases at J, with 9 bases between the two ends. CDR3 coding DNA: TGTGCCAGCAGTTGGCGGGGCGCCTACGAGCAGTACTTC. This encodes CASSWRGAYEQYF.

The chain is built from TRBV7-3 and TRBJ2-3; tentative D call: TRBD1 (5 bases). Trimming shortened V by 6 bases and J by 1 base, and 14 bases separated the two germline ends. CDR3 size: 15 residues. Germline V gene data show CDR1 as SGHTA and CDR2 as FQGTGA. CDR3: CASSSSQGGTDTQYF. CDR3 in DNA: TGTGCCAGCAGTTCGTCCCAAGGGGGCACAGATACGCAGTATTTT.

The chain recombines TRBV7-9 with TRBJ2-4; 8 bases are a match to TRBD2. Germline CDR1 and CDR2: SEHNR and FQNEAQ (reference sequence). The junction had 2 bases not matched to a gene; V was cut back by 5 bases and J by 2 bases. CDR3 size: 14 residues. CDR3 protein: CASSPGGSKNIQYF. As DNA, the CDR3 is TGTGCCAGCAGCCCGGGGGGGTCCAAAAACATTCAGTACTTC.

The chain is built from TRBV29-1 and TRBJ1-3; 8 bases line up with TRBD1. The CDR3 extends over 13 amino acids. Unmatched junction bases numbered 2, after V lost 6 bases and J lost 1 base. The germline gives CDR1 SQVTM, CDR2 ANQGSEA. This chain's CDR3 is CSVRTGSGNTIYF. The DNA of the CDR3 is TGCAGCGTCCGGACAGGGTCTGGAAACACCATATATTTT.

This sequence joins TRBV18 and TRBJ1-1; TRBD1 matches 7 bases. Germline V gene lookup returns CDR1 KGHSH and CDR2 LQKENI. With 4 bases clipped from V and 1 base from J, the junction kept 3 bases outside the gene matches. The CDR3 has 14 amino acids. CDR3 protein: CASSLQGRNTEAFF. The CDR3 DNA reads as TGTGCCAGCTCACTACAGGGGAGGAACACTGAAGCTTTCTTT.

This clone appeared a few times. CDR3 coding DNA: TGTGCCAGCAGTGACTCGGGACAGGGTAATTCACCCCTCCACTTT. This gives the protein CASSDSGQGNSPLHF. J is TRBJ1-6 and V is TRBV6-4; 9 bases map to TRBD1. CDR1 and CDR2 from the germline V gene are MRHNA and SNTAGT. This CDR3 has 15 amino acids. The J segment lost 6 bases and the V segment lost 0 bases, leaving 0 bases of the junction unmatched.

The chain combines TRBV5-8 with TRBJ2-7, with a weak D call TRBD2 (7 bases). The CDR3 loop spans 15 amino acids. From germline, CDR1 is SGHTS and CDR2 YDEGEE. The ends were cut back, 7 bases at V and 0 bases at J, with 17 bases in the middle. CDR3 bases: TGTGCCAGCCCCCGGGGGGCGATCAACTCCTACGAGCAGTACTTC. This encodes CASPRGAINSYEQYF.

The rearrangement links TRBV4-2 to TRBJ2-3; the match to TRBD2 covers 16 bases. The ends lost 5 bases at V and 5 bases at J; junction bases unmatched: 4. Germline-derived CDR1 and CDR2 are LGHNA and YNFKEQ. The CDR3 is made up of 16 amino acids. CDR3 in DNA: TGTGCCAGCAGCTGGGGGACTAGCGGGGGGGAAGATACGCAGTATTTT. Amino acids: CASSWGTSGGEDTQYF.

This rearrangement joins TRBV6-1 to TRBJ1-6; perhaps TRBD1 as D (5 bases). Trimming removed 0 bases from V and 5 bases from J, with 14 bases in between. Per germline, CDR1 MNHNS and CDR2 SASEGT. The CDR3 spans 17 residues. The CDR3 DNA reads TGTGCCAGCAGTGAAGCCGTCCGGGGGTTCGATAATTCACCCCTCCACTTT. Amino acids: CASSEAVRGFDNSPLHF.

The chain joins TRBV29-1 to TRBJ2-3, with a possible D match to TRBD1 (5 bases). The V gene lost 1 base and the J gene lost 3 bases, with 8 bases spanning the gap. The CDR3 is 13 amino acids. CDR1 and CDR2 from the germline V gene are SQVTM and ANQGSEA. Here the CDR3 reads CSVEGRATDTQYF. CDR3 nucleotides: TGCAGCGTTGAAGGCAGGGCAACAGATACGCAGTATTTT.

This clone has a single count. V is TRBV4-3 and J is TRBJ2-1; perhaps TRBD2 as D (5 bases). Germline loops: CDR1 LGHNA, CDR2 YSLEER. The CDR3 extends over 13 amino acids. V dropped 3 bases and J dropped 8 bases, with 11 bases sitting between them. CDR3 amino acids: CASSHVGRDEQFF. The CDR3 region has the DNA TGCGCCAGCAGCCACGTAGGGCGGGATGAGCAGTTCTTC.

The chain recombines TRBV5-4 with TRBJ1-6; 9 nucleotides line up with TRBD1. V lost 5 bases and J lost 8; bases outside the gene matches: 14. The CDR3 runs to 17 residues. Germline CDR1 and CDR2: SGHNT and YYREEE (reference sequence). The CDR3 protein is CASSYDRGFGIDSPLHF. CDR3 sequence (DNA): TGTGCCAGCAGTTACGACAGGGGGTTCGGAATTGATTCACCCCTCCACTTT.

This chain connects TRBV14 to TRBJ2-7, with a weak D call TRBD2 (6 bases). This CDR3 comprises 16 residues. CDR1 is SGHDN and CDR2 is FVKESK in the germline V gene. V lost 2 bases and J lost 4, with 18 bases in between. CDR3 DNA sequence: TGTGCCAGCAGCCAACGTTCCCACGAACGGGGGTACGAGCAGTACTTC. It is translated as CASSQRSHERGYEQYF.

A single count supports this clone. The CDR3 nucleotides are TGTGCCAGCAGCCCTACCTCTGACAGGGTGATTGGCTACACCTTC. Residues: CASSPTSDRVIGYTF. The chain links TRBV4-2 to TRBJ1-2, with 7 bases identical to TRBD1. V lost 4 bases and J lost 7; bases outside the gene matches: 12. The CDR3 is 15 amino acids. Germline V gene sequence: CDR1 LGHNA, CDR2 YNFKEQ.

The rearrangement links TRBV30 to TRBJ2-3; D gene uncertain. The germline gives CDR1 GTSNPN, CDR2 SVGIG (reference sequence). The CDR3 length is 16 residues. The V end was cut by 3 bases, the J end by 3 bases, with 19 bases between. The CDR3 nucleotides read TGTGCCTGGAGCGGGTCTAGAACTGGAGCGACAGATACGCAGTATTTT. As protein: CAWSGSRTGATDTQYF.

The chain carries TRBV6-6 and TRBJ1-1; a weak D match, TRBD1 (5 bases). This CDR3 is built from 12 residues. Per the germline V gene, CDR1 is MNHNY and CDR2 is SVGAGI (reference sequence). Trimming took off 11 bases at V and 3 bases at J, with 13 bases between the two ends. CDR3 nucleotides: TGTGCCGCTAGGGGTAGGTACACTGAAGCTTTCTTT. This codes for CAARGRYTEAFF.

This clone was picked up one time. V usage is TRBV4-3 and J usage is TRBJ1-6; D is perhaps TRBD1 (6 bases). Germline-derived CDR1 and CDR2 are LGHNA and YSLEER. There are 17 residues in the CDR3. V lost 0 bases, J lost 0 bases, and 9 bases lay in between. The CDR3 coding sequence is TGCGCCAGCAGCCAAGATAGGGGGAGCTCCTATAATTCACCCCTCCACTTT. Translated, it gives CASSQDRGSSYNSPLHF.

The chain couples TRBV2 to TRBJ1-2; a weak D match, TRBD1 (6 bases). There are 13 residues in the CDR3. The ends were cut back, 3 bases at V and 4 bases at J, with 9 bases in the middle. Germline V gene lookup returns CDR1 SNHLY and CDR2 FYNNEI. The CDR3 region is CASSDTGTYGYTF. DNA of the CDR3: TGTGCCAGCAGTGACACAGGGACCTATGGCTACACCTTC.

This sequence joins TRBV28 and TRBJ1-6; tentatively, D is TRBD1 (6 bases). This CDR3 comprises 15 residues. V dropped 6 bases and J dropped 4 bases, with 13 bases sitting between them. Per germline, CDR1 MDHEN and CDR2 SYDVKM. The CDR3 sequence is CASRPTGIYNSPLHF. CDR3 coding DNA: TGTGCCAGCAGACCTACAGGGATATATAATTCACCCCTCCACTTT.

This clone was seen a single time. The CDR3 DNA is TGTGCCAGCATTACTTCCGGGGGGAGGACTGAAGCTTTCTTT. It encodes CASITSGGRTEAFF. The chain combines TRBV6-1 with TRBJ1-1, with a possible D match to TRBD1 (5 bases). The CDR3 spans 14 residues. Trimming left V 7 bases short and J 5 bases short, with 17 bases between. Germline CDR1 is MNHNS and CDR2 is SASEGT.

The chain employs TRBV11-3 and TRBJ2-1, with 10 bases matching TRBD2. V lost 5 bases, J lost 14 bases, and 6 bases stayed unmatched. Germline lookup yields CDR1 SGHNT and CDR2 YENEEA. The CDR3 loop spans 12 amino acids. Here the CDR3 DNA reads TGTGCCAGCAGCCGAAGCGGGGGGGCGAAGTTCTTC. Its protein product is CASSRSGGAKFF.

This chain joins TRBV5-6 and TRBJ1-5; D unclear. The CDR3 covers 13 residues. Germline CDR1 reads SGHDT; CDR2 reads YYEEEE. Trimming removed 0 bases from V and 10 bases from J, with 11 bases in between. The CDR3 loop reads CASSLDGNGPQHF. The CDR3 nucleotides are TGTGCCAGCAGCTTGGACGGGAATGGACCCCAGCATTTT.

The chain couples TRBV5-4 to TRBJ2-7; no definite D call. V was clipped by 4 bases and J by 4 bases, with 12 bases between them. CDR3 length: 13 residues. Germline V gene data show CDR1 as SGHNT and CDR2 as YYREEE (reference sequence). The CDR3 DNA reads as TGTGCCAGCAGCACCCTCACACGATACGAGCAGTACTTC. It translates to CASSTLTRYEQYF.